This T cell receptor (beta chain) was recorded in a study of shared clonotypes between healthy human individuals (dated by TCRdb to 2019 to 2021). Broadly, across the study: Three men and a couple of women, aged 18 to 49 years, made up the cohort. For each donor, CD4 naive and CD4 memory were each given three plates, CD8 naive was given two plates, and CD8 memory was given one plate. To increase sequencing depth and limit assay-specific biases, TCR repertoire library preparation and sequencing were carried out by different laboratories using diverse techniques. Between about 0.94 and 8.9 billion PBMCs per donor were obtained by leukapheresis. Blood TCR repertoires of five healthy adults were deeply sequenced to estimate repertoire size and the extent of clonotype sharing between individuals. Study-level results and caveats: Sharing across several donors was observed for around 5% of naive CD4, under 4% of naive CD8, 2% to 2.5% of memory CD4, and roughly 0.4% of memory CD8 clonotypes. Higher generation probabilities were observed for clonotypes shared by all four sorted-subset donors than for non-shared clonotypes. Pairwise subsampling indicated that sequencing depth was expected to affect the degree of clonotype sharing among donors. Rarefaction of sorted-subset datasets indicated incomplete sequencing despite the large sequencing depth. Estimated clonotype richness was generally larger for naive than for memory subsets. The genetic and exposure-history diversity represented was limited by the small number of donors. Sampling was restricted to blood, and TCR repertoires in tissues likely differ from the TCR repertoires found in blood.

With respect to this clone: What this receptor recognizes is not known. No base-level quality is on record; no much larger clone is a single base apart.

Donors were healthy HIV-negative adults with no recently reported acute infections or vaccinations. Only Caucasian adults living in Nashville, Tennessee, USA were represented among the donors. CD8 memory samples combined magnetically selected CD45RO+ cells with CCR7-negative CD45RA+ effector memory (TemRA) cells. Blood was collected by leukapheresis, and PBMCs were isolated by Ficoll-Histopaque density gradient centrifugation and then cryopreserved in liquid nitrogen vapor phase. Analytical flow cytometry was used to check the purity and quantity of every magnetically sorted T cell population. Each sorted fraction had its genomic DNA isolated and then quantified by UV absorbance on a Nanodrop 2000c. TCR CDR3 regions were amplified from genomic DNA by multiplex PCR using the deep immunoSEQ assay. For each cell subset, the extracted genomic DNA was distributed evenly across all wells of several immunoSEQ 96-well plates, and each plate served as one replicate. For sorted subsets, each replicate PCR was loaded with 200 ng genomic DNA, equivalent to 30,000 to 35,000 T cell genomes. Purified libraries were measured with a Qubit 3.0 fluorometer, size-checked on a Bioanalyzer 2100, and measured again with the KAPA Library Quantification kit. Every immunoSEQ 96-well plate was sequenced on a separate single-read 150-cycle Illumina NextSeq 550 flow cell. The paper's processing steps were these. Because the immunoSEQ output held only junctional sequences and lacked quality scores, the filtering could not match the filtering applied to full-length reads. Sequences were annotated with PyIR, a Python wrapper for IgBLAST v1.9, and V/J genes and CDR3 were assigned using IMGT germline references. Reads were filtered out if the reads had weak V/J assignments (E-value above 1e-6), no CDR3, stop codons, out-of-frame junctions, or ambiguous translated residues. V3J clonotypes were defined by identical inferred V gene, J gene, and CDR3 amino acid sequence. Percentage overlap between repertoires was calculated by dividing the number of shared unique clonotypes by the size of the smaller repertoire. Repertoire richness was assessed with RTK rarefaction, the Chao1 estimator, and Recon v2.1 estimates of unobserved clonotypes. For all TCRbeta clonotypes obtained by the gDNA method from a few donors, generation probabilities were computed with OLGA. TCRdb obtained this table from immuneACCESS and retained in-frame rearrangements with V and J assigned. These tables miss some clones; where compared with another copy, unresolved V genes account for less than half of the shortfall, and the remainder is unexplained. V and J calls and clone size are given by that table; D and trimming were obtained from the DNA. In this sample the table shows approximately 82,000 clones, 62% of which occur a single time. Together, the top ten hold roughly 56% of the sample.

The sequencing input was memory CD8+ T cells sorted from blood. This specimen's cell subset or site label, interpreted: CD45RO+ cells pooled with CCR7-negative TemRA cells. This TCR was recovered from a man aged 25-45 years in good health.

The CDR3 region: CASSSRDGGDNEQFF. The nucleotide sequence is TGTGCCAGCAGTTCCCGTGACGGGGGAGACAATGAGCAGTTCTTC. The chain employs TRBV28 and TRBJ2-1, and possibly TRBD2, on 6 matching bases. The CDR1 and CDR2 encoded by the germline V gene are MDHEN and SYDVKM. Cut back by 4 bases and 5 bases, the V and J ends lie 15 bases apart. The CDR3 spans 15 residues, from the cysteine through the phenylalanine. The entry retains the CDR3 DNA only, 45 bases that are in frame from base 1.